These 32 T cell receptor beta chains share one sample of origin, sequenced in a study of control samples from healthy donors and cancer patients. Clones were sequenced by immunoSEQ multiplex PCR, and TCRdb holds only the in-frame ones, with some missing. This sample has about 98,000 clones, with about 80% found just once. Sequencing was performed on blood. The receptor set was obtained from a woman under 40 in good health.

The CDR3 loop reads CASSPKGSKNTEAFF. Here the CDR3 DNA reads TGTGCCAGCAGCCCCAAGGGGTCCAAGAACACTGAAGCTTTCTTT. The V and J genes are TRBV3-1 (or the pseudogene TRBV3-2) and TRBJ1-1; weak D call: TRBD1 (5 bases). The germline CDR1 and CDR2 sequences are LGHDT and YNNKEL (reference sequence). V was cut by 4 bases and J by 1 base, with 13 bases left in between. The CDR3 runs 15 residues.

The chain uses TRBV30 and TRBJ1-1; tentatively, D is TRBD1 (5 bases). Trimming shortened V by 2 bases and J by 3 bases, and 16 bases separated the two germline ends. CDR1 is GTSNPN, CDR2 SVGIG, per germline (reference sequence). This CDR3 comprises 15 residues. The CDR3 spells CAWSRGWGADTEAFF. As DNA, the CDR3 is TGTGCCTGGAGTAGAGGGTGGGGCGCGGACACTGAAGCTTTCTTT.

CDR3 sequence reads: CASSKLAGVHNEQFF. CDR3 coding DNA: TGTGCCAGCAGCAAACTAGCGGGGGTCCACAATGAGCAGTTCTTC. This rearrangement joins TRBV9 to TRBJ2-1; 11 bases are shared with TRBD2. The CDR3 contains 15 residues. The germline CDR1 and CDR2 sequences are SGDLS and YYNGEE. The J segment lost 5 bases and the V segment lost 4 bases, leaving 5 bases of the junction unmatched.

This chain connects TRBV6-5 to TRBJ1-4; 10 positions match TRBD1. CDR1 is MNHEY and CDR2 is SVGAGI in the germline V gene. With 4 bases clipped from V and 5 bases from J, the junction kept 4 bases outside the gene matches. This CDR3 comprises 15 residues. The CDR3 protein is CASSSPGQGNEKLFF. CDR3 coding DNA: TGTGCCAGCAGTTCACCGGGACAGGGGAATGAAAAACTGTTTTTT.

The chain joins TRBV4-3 to TRBJ2-5; possibly TRBD2 for D (7 bases). Trimming took off 2 bases at V and 5 bases at J, with 12 bases between the two ends. The germline V gene encodes CDR1 LGHNA and CDR2 YSLEER. The CDR3 runs to 14 residues. The CDR3 DNA sequence: TGCGCCAGCAGCCAAAGGGGGGGCAAGGAGACCCAGTACTTC. It translates to CASSQRGGKETQYF.

A few counts support this clone. This sequence joins TRBV29-1 and TRBJ2-6; 8 bases are a match to TRBD2. The junction had 5 bases not matched to a gene; V was cut back by 3 bases and J by 10 bases. The CDR3 is made up of 13 amino acids. Per the germline V gene, CDR1 is SQVTM and CDR2 is ANQGSEA. This CDR3 is CSVEPSGSNVLTF. CDR3 nucleotides: TGCAGCGTTGAGCCTAGCGGGTCGAACGTCCTGACTTTC.

Only a few counts were recorded for this clone. The chain carries TRBV19 and TRBJ1-1, with no clear D. V was clipped by 3 bases and J by 1 base, with 9 bases between them. CDR1 is LNHDA, CDR2 SQIVND, per germline (reference sequence). The CDR3 loop spans 14 amino acids. This chain's CDR3 is CASSIDTRNTEAFF. DNA for the CDR3: TGTGCCAGTAGTATCGACACCAGGAACACTGAAGCTTTCTTT.

The V gene is TRBV7-6, the J gene TRBJ2-2; D possibly corresponds to TRBD1 (5 bases). The CDR3 consists of 17 residues. Germline loops: CDR1 SGHVS, CDR2 FNYEAQ. V was trimmed by 2 bases and J by 0 bases, leaving 13 bases between them. CDR3 in DNA: TGTGCCAGCAGCTTATCCCAGGGTTTCGCGAACACCGGGGAGCTGTTTTTT. Translation: CASSLSQGFANTGELFF.

This chain uses TRBV18 with TRBJ1-2, with 11 positions matching TRBD1. V trimming: 6 bases; J trimming: 6 bases; junction bases outside the gene matches: 3. The CDR3 sequence is 13 residues long. CDR1 is KGHSH and CDR2 is LQKENI in the germline V gene. The CDR3 loop reads CASSDRGLHGYTF. The CDR3 DNA is TGTGCCAGCTCGGACAGGGGGCTCCATGGCTACACCTTC.

The chain employs TRBV18 and TRBJ1-2; 7 bases map to TRBD1. Trimming removed 4 bases from V and 4 bases from J; junction bases left unmatched: 9. The CDR3 covers 15 residues. Germline lookup yields CDR1 KGHSH and CDR2 LQKENI. CDR3 in amino acids: CASSRERGRVYGYTF. CDR3 in DNA: TGTGCCAGCTCACGGGAGAGGGGGCGCGTCTATGGCTACACCTTC.

The chain joins TRBV27 to TRBJ1-2, with 10 bases that match TRBD1. The CDR3 runs 14 residues. Germline V gene sequence: CDR1 MNHEY, CDR2 SMNVEV (reference sequence). V lost 6 bases, J lost 4 bases, and 5 bases stayed unmatched. CDR3 protein: CASRTRTGGYGYTF. The CDR3, as DNA: TGTGCCAGCAGGACTCGGACAGGGGGCTATGGCTACACCTTC.

The chain recombines TRBV6-5 with TRBJ1-1; D gene ambiguous. V shed 6 bases and J shed 4 bases, with 12 bases lying between them. The CDR3 is 13 amino acids. CDR1 and CDR2 (germline): MNHEY, SVGAGI. The CDR3 coding sequence is TGTGCCAGCAGGGGGAATCCGGGCACTGAAGCTTTCTTT. Encoded protein: CASRGNPGTEAFF.

This chain links TRBV20-1 with TRBJ2-7, with TRBD1 matching 7 bases. The CDR3 runs 15 residues. Germline lookup yields CDR1 DFQATT and CDR2 SNEGSKA (reference sequence). V shed 3 bases and J 1 base; nucleotides not matched to a gene: 9. The CDR3 sequence is CSASVPGGFSYEQYF. The CDR3 nucleotides are TGCAGTGCTAGTGTTCCAGGGGGTTTTTCCTACGAGCAGTACTTC.

Remarks on this clone: A read error may account for a junction end that differs from germline. The rearrangement uses TRBV3-1 (or the pseudogene TRBV3-2) and TRBJ1-1; D not certain. The CDR3 runs to 13 residues. In germline, CDR1 is LGHDT, CDR2 YNNKEL (reference sequence). The CDR3 DNA reads as TGTGCCAGCAGCCAAGATCTAGGGAGGAGAGAGGTATTT. This encodes CASSQDLGRREVF.

The V and J genes are TRBV7-9 and TRBJ2-1, with 8 bases fitting TRBD1. CDR1 is SEHNR, CDR2 FQNEAQ, per germline (reference sequence). The CDR3 runs 14 residues. The V and J ends lost 5 bases and 4 bases, in that order; junction bases with no gene match: 4. In nucleotides, the CDR3 is TGTGCCAGCAGCAGGGGACAGGAGTACAATGAGCAGTTCTTC. Its translation is CASSRGQEYNEQFF.

V and J are TRBV2 and TRBJ1-4; D ambiguous. Trimming removed 4 bases from V and 15 bases from J, with 18 bases in between. The CDR3 consists of 13 residues. The V gene's germline CDR1 is SNHLY and CDR2 FYNNEI. The CDR3 DNA follows: TGTGCCAGCAGTGTTAGATCGGTGGAAATGGTGTTTTTT. Its translation: CASSVRSVEMVFF.

The rearrangement joins TRBV4-3 to TRBJ2-7; 7 bases are a match to TRBD1. The CDR3 consists of 14 residues. In germline, CDR1 is LGHNA, CDR2 YSLEER. J lost 0 bases, V lost 4 bases, and 3 bases had no gene match. CDR3 nucleotides: TGCGCCAGCAGCCTCCGGACAGGCTCCTACGAGCAGTACTTC. It translates to CASSLRTGSYEQYF.

This clone was counted only a few times. The chain couples TRBV7-2 to TRBJ2-5; D remains unclear. CDR3 length: 16 residues. The ends were cut back, 1 base at V and 3 bases at J, with 15 bases in the middle. Germline assignment: CDR1 SGHTA and CDR2 FQGNSA. This CDR3 reads CASSLDGFRAEETQYF. CDR3 nucleotides: TGTGCCAGCAGCTTAGATGGGTTCCGTGCAGAAGAGACCCAGTACTTC.

The CDR3 reads CASSIDGTAKLAKNIQYF. The CDR3 DNA follows: TGTGCCAGTAGTATAGATGGGACAGCAAAACTAGCCAAAAACATTCAGTACTTC. This sequence joins TRBV19 and TRBJ2-4, with 7 bases aligning to TRBD1. Germline CDR1 reads LNHDA; CDR2 reads SQIVND (reference sequence). V lost 0 bases and J lost 0; bases outside the gene matches: 8. This CDR3 spans 18 amino acids.

The rearrangement uses TRBV14 and TRBJ2-6, with D possibly being TRBD2 (6 bases). Trimming took off 2 bases at V and 4 bases at J, with 12 bases between the two ends. The CDR3 covers 16 residues. CDR1 SGHDN and CDR2 FVKESK come from the germline V gene. The DNA for the CDR3 is TGTGCCAGCAGCCAAAGCGGGTGGGCCGGGGCCAACGTCCTGACTTTC. The encoded protein is CASSQSGWAGANVLTF.

The chain links TRBV7-9 to TRBJ1-4, with no clear D. The V end was cut by 2 bases, the J end by 6 bases, with 13 bases between. Germline V gene sequence: CDR1 SEHNR, CDR2 FQNEAQ (reference sequence). This CDR3 has 15 amino acids. CDR3 region: CASSLNGGGYEKLFF. CDR3 coding DNA: TGTGCCAGCAGCTTAAATGGAGGTGGTTATGAAAAACTGTTTTTT.

The chain has TRBV19 and TRBJ1-2; no reliable D call. CDR3 length: 15 amino acids. CDR1 LNHDA and CDR2 SQIVND come from the germline V gene (reference sequence). Trimming cost V 0 bases and J 4 bases, with 12 bases left between them. The CDR3 DNA reads as TGTGCCAGTAGTATAGATCGGAGTAAGGGCTATGGCTACACCTTC. Protein sequence: CASSIDRSKGYGYTF.

This sequence joins TRBV5-1 and TRBJ1-1; D not resolved. V was clipped by 0 bases and J by 5 bases, with 8 bases between them. Germline CDR1 and CDR2: SGHRS and YFSETQ. The CDR3 is made up of 13 amino acids. The CDR3 region is CASSLEPGTEAFF. The CDR3 region has the DNA TGCGCCAGCAGCTTGGAGCCGGGAACTGAAGCTTTCTTT.

V usage is TRBV3-1 (or the pseudogene TRBV3-2) and J usage is TRBJ2-7; D call uncertain. The CDR3 length is 12 residues. Germline values: CDR1 LGHDT, CDR2 YNNKEL (reference sequence). V was trimmed by 0 bases and J by 7 bases, leaving 7 bases between them. The CDR3 protein is CASSQEGNEQYF. CDR3 coding DNA: TGTGCCAGCAGCCAAGAAGGGAATGAGCAGTACTTC.

This chain uses TRBV3-1 (or the pseudogene TRBV3-2) with TRBJ2-1; 9 bases agree with TRBD1. Unmatched junction bases numbered 7, after V lost 0 bases and J lost 10 bases. Germline CDR1 is LGHDT and CDR2 is YNNKEL (reference sequence). This CDR3 contains 15 residues. The CDR3 sequence is CASSQDGTGFREQFF. Here the CDR3 DNA reads TGTGCCAGCAGCCAAGATGGGACAGGGTTCCGGGAGCAGTTCTTC.

The chain employs TRBV5-5 and TRBJ1-6; D perhaps matches TRBD1 (5 bases). From germline, CDR1 is SGHKS and CDR2 YYEKEE (reference sequence). V was clipped by 3 bases and J by 8 bases, with 18 bases between them. CDR3 length: 16 residues. The CDR3 DNA is TGTGCCAGCAGCTCGGAAGGGCAGGGAAGGTATTCACCCCTCCACTTT. Translation: CASSSEGQGRYSPLHF.

The chain is built from TRBV5-6 and TRBJ1-2; tentatively, D is TRBD1 (6 bases). This CDR3 is 16 amino acids long. The V gene's germline CDR1 is SGHDT and CDR2 YYEEEE. The V end was cut by 4 bases, the J end by 8 bases, with 24 bases between. The CDR3 region is CASSDTMGGRSWGYTF. The CDR3 DNA follows: TGTGCCAGCAGCGACACAATGGGGGGCCGGTCCTGGGGCTACACCTTC.

A single count supports this clone. The chain couples TRBV6-4 to TRBJ1-1, with 7 nucleotides matching TRBD1. V shed 6 bases and J 10 bases; nucleotides not matched to a gene: 11. The CDR3 sequence is 13 residues long. The germline V gene has CDR1 MRHNA and CDR2 SNTAGT. This CDR3 is CASRAQKQGRAFF. The CDR3 bases are TGTGCCAGCAGGGCCCAAAAACAGGGGCGAGCTTTCTTT.

The V call is TRBV6-5, the J call TRBJ1-2; D remains unclear. The CDR3 is made up of 13 amino acids. Germline lookup yields CDR1 MNHEY and CDR2 SVGAGI. V lost 2 bases, J lost 9 bases, and 13 bases lay in between. As DNA, the CDR3 is TGTGCCAGCAGTTACGGCAGGCTGTCGCGCTACACCTTC. Residues: CASSYGRLSRYTF.

The chain carries TRBV6-5 and TRBJ2-1; 11 bases are a match to TRBD2. Germline loops: CDR1 MNHEY, CDR2 SVGAGI. Trimming removed 6 bases from V and 9 bases from J; junction bases left unmatched: 7. This CDR3 spans 14 amino acids. The CDR3 sequence is CASRLAGGQFEQFF. CDR3 coding DNA: TGTGCCAGCAGATTAGCGGGGGGGCAGTTTGAGCAGTTCTTC.

The V gene is TRBV21-1, the J gene TRBJ1-2. TRBV21-1 is classified as a pseudogene. The CDR3 has 15 residues. The CDR3 region is CASSKGPVWGYGYTF. CDR3 sequence (DNA): TGTGCCAGCAGCAAAGGACCGGTCTGGGGCTATGGCTACACCTTC.

This chain links TRBV5-1 with TRBJ2-5; D is unclear. Trimming pared 3 bases from V and 5 bases from J, leaving 8 bases between. The CDR3 covers 12 residues. The germline V gene encodes CDR1 SGHRS and CDR2 YFSETQ. CDR3: CASSSRRETQYF. Written as DNA, the CDR3 is TGCGCCAGCAGCTCCAGGCGGGAGACCCAGTACTTC.